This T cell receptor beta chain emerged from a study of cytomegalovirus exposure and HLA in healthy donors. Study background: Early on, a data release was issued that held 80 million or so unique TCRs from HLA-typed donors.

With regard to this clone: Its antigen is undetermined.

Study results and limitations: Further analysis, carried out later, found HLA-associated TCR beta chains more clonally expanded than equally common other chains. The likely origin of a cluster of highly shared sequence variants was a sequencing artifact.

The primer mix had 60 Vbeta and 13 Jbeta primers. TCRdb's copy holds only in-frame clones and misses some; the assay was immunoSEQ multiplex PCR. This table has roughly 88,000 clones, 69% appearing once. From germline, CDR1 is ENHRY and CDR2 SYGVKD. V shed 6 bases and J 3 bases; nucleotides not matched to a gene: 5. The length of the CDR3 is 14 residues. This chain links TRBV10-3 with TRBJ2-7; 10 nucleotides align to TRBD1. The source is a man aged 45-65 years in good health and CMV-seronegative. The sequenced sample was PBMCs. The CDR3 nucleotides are TGTGCCATCAGGGGGACAGGGGAAAGCTACGAGCAGTACTTC. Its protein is CAIRGTGESYEQYF.